These 11 T cell receptor beta chains were all obtained from the same sample, sequenced in a study of CD4 T cells in relation to SARS-CoV-2 and coronaviruses. The unexposed donors gave CD4+ T cells in about 2011-2019, prior to COVID-19. After ten to eleven days of culture, CD4+ T cells were isolated. These receptors have no identified antigens. TCRdb's table, derived via immunoSEQ multiplex PCR, lists solely in-frame clones and lacks some. The sample includes 25,000 or so clones, roughly 76% of them seen just once. Sequences were obtained from CD4+ T cells from PBMCs, cultured in vitro. The receptors derive from a human donor in good health.

This clone appeared a single time. The chain has TRBV12-3 or TRBV12-4 and TRBJ2-3, with TRBD2 as a possible D gene (5 bases). This CDR3 contains 13 residues. The V gene lost 0 bases and the J gene lost 6 bases, with 7 bases spanning the gap. CDR3 nucleotide sequence: TGTGCCAGCAGTTTAGCGCGGGCGGATACGCAGTATTTT. The encoded protein is CASSLARADTQYF.

The chain couples TRBV27 to TRBJ2-4; possibly TRBD1 for D (5 bases). The CDR3 has 15 amino acids. Germline CDR1 MNHEY, CDR2 SMNVEV (reference sequence). V lost 1 base to trimming and J lost 4 bases, with 11 bases between them. Here the CDR3 reads CASSLFGQGKNIQYF. CDR3 DNA: TGTGCCAGCAGTTTATTTGGTCAGGGAAAAAACATTCAGTACTTC.

The rearrangement joins TRBV7-2 to TRBJ2-2; 8 bases are a match to TRBD2. CDR1 is SGHTA and CDR2 is FQGNSA in the germline V gene. V lost 3 bases and J lost 5; bases outside the gene matches: 11. There are 17 residues in the CDR3. The CDR3 here is CASSLSRGSGRTGELFF. The CDR3 nucleotides read TGTGCCAGCAGCTTGTCACGGGGCAGCGGGAGAACCGGGGAGCTGTTTTTT.

The chain recombines TRBV10-2 with TRBJ2-1, with TRBD2 matching 16 bases. The CDR3 runs 16 residues. V was pared by 5 bases and J by 10 bases, with 8 bases of the junction left unmatched. Germline CDR1 and CDR2: WSHSY and SAAADI. CDR3 protein: CASSTGTSGGAGEQFF. For the CDR3, the DNA is TGCGCCAGCAGTACCGGGACTAGCGGGGGGGCAGGGGAGCAGTTCTTC.

The chain employs TRBV11-3 and TRBJ2-7; the match to TRBD2 covers 9 bases. The ends lost 5 bases at V and 3 bases at J; junction bases unmatched: 8. In germline, CDR1 is SGHNT, CDR2 YENEEA. This CDR3 spans 15 amino acids. CDR3 sequence: CASSPGTSSIYEQYF. The CDR3 nucleotides are TGTGCCAGCAGCCCCGGGACTAGCTCCATCTACGAGCAGTACTTC.

The J gene is TRBJ1-1, the V gene TRBV29-1, with no clear D. Germline V lookup: CDR1 SQVTM, CDR2 ANQGSEA. The CDR3 is 13 amino acids. Trimming cost V 4 bases and J 1 base, with 10 bases left between them. This CDR3 reads CSVGVGGNTEAFF. For the CDR3, the DNA is TGCAGCGTTGGTGTGGGAGGGAACACTGAAGCTTTCTTT.

The CDR3 DNA is TGTGCCAGCAGTGCCGGACTAGTTTTCGAGCAGTTCTTC. Translated: CASSAGLVFEQFF. The chain recombines TRBV12-3 or TRBV12-4 with TRBJ2-1; 7 bases are a match to TRBD2. The ends lost 5 bases at V and 10 bases at J; junction bases unmatched: 8. The CDR3 length is 13 residues.

V is TRBV5-1 and J is TRBJ1-1; D uncertain. CDR1 is SGHRS and CDR2 is YFSETQ in the germline V gene. This CDR3 has 15 residues. The ends were cut back, 0 bases at V and 0 bases at J, with 9 bases in the middle. CDR3 in DNA: TGCGCCAGCAGCTTGGAGGTGGCCATGAACACTGAAGCTTTCTTT. It encodes CASSLEVAMNTEAFF.

This clone appeared a single time. This chain uses TRBV2 with TRBJ2-1, with 9 bases fitting TRBD1. Germline CDR1 is SNHLY and CDR2 is FYNNEI. Unmatched junction bases numbered 9, after V lost 11 bases and J lost 4 bases. CDR3 size: 14 residues. The CDR3 sequence is CASARGQGYNEQFF. As DNA, the CDR3 is TGTGCCTCAGCAAGGGGACAGGGATACAATGAGCAGTTCTTC.

The rearrangement uses TRBV3-1 (or the pseudogene TRBV3-2) and TRBJ2-7; D uncertain. This CDR3 has 12 amino acids. Between the trimmed V and J ends, which lost 0 bases and 6 bases, there was a span of 6 bases. From germline, CDR1 is LGHDT and CDR2 YNNKEL (reference sequence). DNA for the CDR3: TGTGCCAGCAGCCAAGATCGCGGCGAGCAGTACTTC. Residues: CASSQDRGEQYF.

This chain uses TRBV29-1 with TRBJ2-1; perhaps D is TRBD1 or TRBD2 (5 bases each). Per germline, CDR1 SQVTM and CDR2 ANQGSEA. The CDR3 sequence is 14 residues long. V lost 4 bases and J lost 0, with 10 bases in between. CDR3 in amino acids: CSVGGASSYNEQFF. CDR3 nucleotide sequence: TGCAGCGTTGGAGGGGCGAGCTCCTACAATGAGCAGTTCTTC.